The clone carrying this TCR beta chain was seen a single time. Data came from immunoSEQ multiplex PCR; TCRdb stores just in-frame clones and leaves some out. The table includes fewer than 30,000 clones, approximately 85% detected once. The CDR3 is made up of 16 amino acids. Germline assignment: CDR1 SGHNT and CDR2 YYREEE (reference sequence). The trim removed 6 bases at V and 1 base at J, leaving 7 bases unmatched. This sample was taken from a study of graft-versus-host responses after intestinal transplantation. Overall study: Recipients obtained multivisceral, liver-intestinal, or isolated intestinal transplants. Among the recipients, all got anti-thymocyte globulin induction and then tacrolimus and steroids for around 3 years.

V gene TRBV5-4 combines with J gene TRBJ2-2; 9 nucleotides line up with TRBD2. The sequence was collected from a human patient who received an intestinal transplant, so some T cells may come from the graft donor. This specimen was PBMCs, taken approximately 450 days after intestinal transplant. CDR3 amino acids: CASNGAGGLNTGELFF. CDR3 DNA: TGTGCCAGCAACGGAGCGGGAGGTTTGAACACCGGGGAGCTGTTTTTT.